This record concerns one TCR beta chain sequence. TCRdb keeps only in-frame clones here, not all; method: immunoSEQ multiplex PCR. The top ten hold around 3.8% of the sample, which has tens of thousands of clones, about nine tenths seen once. These data are taken from a study of tissue T cells after allogeneic stem cell transplantation. Study information: Of the grafts for graft-versus-host disease patients, several were unmodified and three CD34-selected.

The ends lost 5 bases at V and 2 bases at J; junction bases unmatched: 10. CDR3 length equals 18 residues. Germline CDR1 SGHTA, CDR2 FQGTGA. The receptor was isolated from a woman aged 35-75 years who later had graft-versus-host disease after an allogeneic stem cell transplant. The sample was blood, taken before transplantation. This rearrangement joins TRBV7-3 to TRBJ2-2; 11 bases line up with TRBD2. CDR3 coding DNA: TGTGCCAGCAGCCGGACCGGGACTAGCGGAGCTAACACCGGGGAGCTGTTTTTT. Amino acid sequence: CASSRTGTSGANTGELFF.